Listed here are 11 T cell receptor beta chains from one sample, sequenced in a study of OX40 agonist ivuxolimab in advanced cancers. TCRdb keeps only in-frame clones here, not all; method: immunoSEQ multiplex PCR. The sample shows about 100,000 clones, roughly 90% of them seen only once. The sequenced sample was CD4+ or CD8+ T cells sorted from blood, obtained in a trial of the OX40 agonist ivuxolimab. The source is an adult with an advanced solid tumor such as melanoma, head and neck, liver or kidney cancer.

V is TRBV4-1 and J is TRBJ2-3, with D possibly TRBD2 on 6 matching bases. Per the germline V gene, CDR1 is MGHRA and CDR2 is YSYEKL. The CDR3 has 16 residues. The V gene lost 4 bases and the J gene lost 6 bases, with 20 bases spanning the gap. The CDR3 nucleotides read TGCGCCAGCAGCCCCGGGGCTAGCGCGATTTACGATACGCAGTATTTT. This gives the protein CASSPGASAIYDTQYF.

The genes are TRBV4-2 and TRBJ2-6; D not certain. Germline V gene lookup returns CDR1 LGHNA and CDR2 YNFKEQ. V dropped 1 base and J dropped 4 bases, with 8 bases sitting between them. The CDR3 contains 15 residues. CDR3 sequence: CASSQGGSGANVLTF. The DNA of the CDR3 is TGTGCCAGCAGCCAAGGTGGGTCAGGGGCCAACGTCCTGACTTTC.

This sequence joins TRBV11-2 and TRBJ2-7; 12 nucleotides match TRBD2. This CDR3 region has 18 residues. Trimming at V came to 4 bases and at J to 2 bases, leaving 12 bases not matched to a gene. Germline CDR1 SGHAT, CDR2 FQNNGV. The CDR3 DNA reads TGTGCCAGCAGCTCCCGGCTAGCGGGAGGGCTAGCCCCCTACGAGCAGTACTTC. Translating gives CASSSRLAGGLAPYEQYF.

This rearrangement joins TRBV11-1 to TRBJ2-5; possibly TRBD2 for D (5 bases). With 8 bases removed from V and 0 bases from J, the gap between germline ends came to 28 bases. CDR1 is SGHAT and CDR2 is FQDESV in the germline V gene (reference sequence). The CDR3 extends over 19 amino acids. Here the CDR3 DNA reads TGTGCCAGCCAACAGTCTCCCGGCGGACTCATAAAGTACCAAGAGACCCAGTACTTC. Protein product: CASQQSPGGLIKYQETQYF.

V usage is TRBV19 and J usage is TRBJ2-3; no reliable D call. Trimming left V 3 bases short and J 6 bases short, with 10 bases between. This CDR3 region has 13 residues. Germline CDR1 reads LNHDA; CDR2 reads SQIVND (reference sequence). This CDR3 is CASSIHSRDTQYF. The CDR3 bases are TGTGCCAGTAGTATCCATTCTCGGGATACGCAGTATTTT.

The V and J genes are TRBV2 and TRBJ1-3; D is uncertain. CDR3 length equals 12 residues. Trimming pared 8 bases from V and 3 bases from J, leaving 8 bases between. Per the germline V gene, CDR1 is SNHLY and CDR2 is FYNNEI. The CDR3 sequence: CASGGIGNTIYF. For the CDR3, the DNA is TGTGCCAGCGGCGGAATTGGAAACACCATATATTTT.

This chain links TRBV7-8 with TRBJ1-2, with 10 bases fitting TRBD1. V gave up 5 bases and J gave up 4 bases; unmatched junction bases: 7. The CDR3 contains 15 residues. Germline values: CDR1 SGHVS, CDR2 FQNEAQ. The chain's CDR3 is CASSTDRDRGYGYTF. In DNA, the CDR3 is TGTGCCAGCAGCACCGACCGGGACAGGGGCTATGGCTACACCTTC.

This chain links TRBV10-1 with TRBJ2-3; 7 bases match TRBD2. This CDR3 has 17 residues. In germline, CDR1 is WNHNN, CDR2 SYGVQD (reference sequence). Trimming took 0 bases from V and 2 from J; bases not matched to a gene: 8. DNA for the CDR3: TGCGCCAGCAGTGAGTCGAAAATAGCGGGTCACACAGATACGCAGTATTTT. This codes for CASSESKIAGHTDTQYF.

J is TRBJ1-4 and V is TRBV30; tentatively, D is TRBD1 (5 bases). CDR1 and CDR2 (germline): GTSNPN, SVGIG (reference sequence). CDR3 length equals 11 residues. The CDR3 region is CTGEVREKLFF. CDR3 in DNA: TGTACGGGGGAGGTTCGTGAAAAACTGTTTTTT. Full variable domain (outside the CDR3, taken from reference TRBV30 and TRBJ1-4): SQTIHQWPATLVQPVGSPLSLECTVEGTSNPNLYWYRQAAGRGLQLLFYSVGIGQISSEVPQNLSASRPQDRQFILSSKKLLLSDSGFYLCTGEVREKLFFGSGTQLSVL.

This chain uses TRBV5-1 with TRBJ2-2, with 10 bases lining up with TRBD1. The germline gives CDR1 SGHRS, CDR2 YFSETQ. The CDR3 is made up of 17 amino acids. J gave up 5 bases and V 0 bases, and 7 bases lay outside the gene matches. CDR3 sequence: CASSLGRQGAETGELFF. The CDR3, as DNA: TGCGCCAGCAGCTTGGGGCGACAGGGGGCTGAAACCGGGGAGCTGTTTTTT.

The chain has TRBV30 and TRBJ1-2; 8 bases are shared with TRBD1. Per germline, CDR1 GTSNPN and CDR2 SVGIG (reference sequence). Losses at the gene ends were 3 bases for V and 3 bases for J; bases not matched to a gene: 3. The CDR3 runs 13 residues. CDR3 sequence (DNA): TGTGCCTGGAGCGGGGACAGGTACTATGGCTACACCTTC. Translating it yields CAWSGDRYYGYTF.